The 31 T cell receptor beta chains presented below share a single source sample, sequenced in a study of T cell responses to AZD1222 COVID-19 vaccine. Sequencing used immunoSEQ multiplex PCR; TCRdb keeps in-frame clones, though not all of them. Altogether more than 85,000 clones are present, about four fifths being singletons, with the ten largest covering approximately 15%. The sample in question was peripheral blood, obtained on day 0 of AZD1222 vaccination. The receptors stem from an adult in good health.

This clone was counted a single time. The chain employs TRBV19 and TRBJ2-7; a weak D match, TRBD2 (5 bases). There are 12 residues in the CDR3. V was cut by 5 bases and J by 7 bases, with 12 bases left in between. Per the germline V gene, CDR1 is LNHDA and CDR2 is SQIVND (reference sequence). The chain's CDR3 is CASSFGLQEQYF. CDR3 coding DNA: TGTGCCAGTAGTTTCGGACTTCAAGAGCAGTACTTC.

J is TRBJ1-1 and V is TRBV28; no clear D gene. Trimming left V 2 bases short and J 1 base short, with 14 bases between. Looked up from germline, CDR1 is MDHEN and CDR2 is SYDVKM. The CDR3 has 16 residues. CDR3 nucleotide sequence: TGTGCCAGCAGTTTAAGTCCGGCAGCGAGGAACACTGAAGCTTTCTTT. This sequence encodes CASSLSPAARNTEAFF.

The V gene is TRBV15, the J gene TRBJ2-2; D is unclear. The ends were cut back, 5 bases at V and 6 bases at J, with 7 bases in the middle. This CDR3 is built from 12 residues. Germline values: CDR1 LNHNV, CDR2 YYDKDF (reference sequence). CDR3 nucleotides: TGTGCCACCAGCTCTCGACCCGGGGAGCTGTTTTTT. Protein sequence: CATSSRPGELFF.

This chain joins TRBV24-1 and TRBJ2-1; D is unclear. V dropped 0 bases and J dropped 5 bases, with 7 bases sitting between them. CDR3 length: 14 residues. CDR1 is KGHDR, CDR2 SFDVKD, per germline. The DNA for the CDR3 is TGTGCCACCAGTGATTTGTTACTCAACAATGAGCAGTTCTTC. Protein product: CATSDLLLNNEQFF.

The chain is built from TRBV19 and TRBJ2-3, with TRBD1 identical over 9 bases. With 9 bases clipped from V and 2 bases from J, the junction kept 6 bases outside the gene matches. The length of the CDR3 is 14 residues. Germline V gene lookup returns CDR1 LNHDA and CDR2 SQIVND (reference sequence). CDR3: CASFRDRDTDTQYF. The CDR3 region has the DNA TGTGCCAGCTTCCGGGACAGGGACACAGATACGCAGTATTTT.

The rearrangement joins TRBV18 to TRBJ1-2, with unresolved D. V was trimmed by 1 base and J by 1 base, leaving 10 bases between them. This CDR3 spans 15 amino acids. Germline loops: CDR1 KGHSH, CDR2 LQKENI. As DNA, the CDR3 is TGTGCCAGCTCACCACTAGTTGTATTTAACTATGGCTACACCTTC. Amino acid sequence: CASSPLVVFNYGYTF.

The V and J genes are TRBV19 and TRBJ2-1; the match to TRBD1 covers 8 bases. This CDR3 has 14 residues. The V gene's germline CDR1 is LNHDA and CDR2 SQIVND (reference sequence). The V gene end was trimmed by 0 bases and the J gene end by 8 bases; junction bases not matched to a gene: 3. As DNA, the CDR3 is TGTGCCAGTAGTATAGACCACAGGGGGGATGAGCAGTTCTTC. Amino acids: CASSIDHRGDEQFF.

The chain recombines TRBV11-2 with TRBJ2-2; the match to TRBD2 covers 11 bases. V lost 3 bases, J lost 2 bases, and 5 bases stayed unmatched. Germline V gene data show CDR1 as SGHAT and CDR2 as FQNNGV. CDR3 length: 17 residues. The CDR3 sequence: CASSLTSGEANTGELFF. CDR3 in DNA: TGTGCCAGCAGCTTGACTAGCGGGGAGGCTAACACCGGGGAGCTGTTTTTT.

This clone was detected a few times. The V and J genes are TRBV9 and TRBJ2-1, with a tentative D call TRBD2 (5 bases). Germline CDR1 SGDLS, CDR2 YYNGEE. The CDR3 loop spans 15 amino acids. V lost 3 bases and J 5 bases, leaving 15 bases between the germline ends. The CDR3 region has the DNA TGTGCCAGCAGCGAGAGAGATCGGGAACACAATGAGCAGTTCTTC. Protein product: CASSERDREHNEQFF.

The chain recombines TRBV15 with TRBJ2-1; D not certain. CDR1 is LNHNV, CDR2 YYDKDF, per germline (reference sequence). This CDR3 has 13 residues. V dropped 0 bases and J dropped 7 bases, with 7 bases sitting between them. The DNA for the CDR3 is TGTGCCACCAGCAGAGATTTAGTGAATGAGCAGTTCTTC. Translation: CATSRDLVNEQFF.

This clone was observed a few times. This chain joins TRBV6-5 and TRBJ1-2; 8 nucleotides match TRBD1. Germline V CDR1 and CDR2: MNHEY, SVGAGI. CDR3 length: 13 amino acids. After removal of 6 bases from V and 6 bases from J, the junction contained 6 bases not matched to a gene. The CDR3 DNA reads TGTGCCAGCAGCCGGGACAGGATTAATGGCTACACCTTC. This encodes CASSRDRINGYTF.

The chain combines TRBV20-1 with TRBJ1-6; D not certain. Germline lookup yields CDR1 DFQATT and CDR2 SNEGSKA (reference sequence). V was shortened by 3 bases and J by 6 bases, with 9 bases between the two germline ends. The CDR3 consists of 13 residues. CDR3 coding DNA: TGCAGTGCTAGTTCCGCTATTAATTCACCCCTCCACTTT. Translation: CSASSAINSPLHF.

This rearrangement joins TRBV5-8 to TRBJ2-7; D gene unclear. V shed 5 bases and J shed 2 bases, with 11 bases lying between them. There are 13 residues in the CDR3. CDR1 is SGHTS and CDR2 is YDEGEE in the germline V gene. The CDR3 DNA is TGTGCCAGCAGACCAGGACGGGCCTACGAGCAGTACTTC. This sequence encodes CASRPGRAYEQYF.

This clone appeared a few times. The chain couples TRBV28 to TRBJ2-7; 10 nucleotides line up with TRBD2. Germline trimming cut 7 bases from V and 3 bases from J; bases unmatched to any gene: 18. The germline gives CDR1 MDHEN, CDR2 SYDVKM. This CDR3 has 18 amino acids. CDR3 protein: CASTKGIVSGRGFYEQYF. The CDR3, as DNA: TGTGCCAGCACCAAGGGGATTGTAAGCGGGAGGGGGTTCTACGAGCAGTACTTC.

Remarks on this clone: Being one base from a much bigger clone, this may be a read error. This sequence joins TRBV2 and TRBJ1-5; perhaps TRBD1 as D (6 bases). The ends were cut back, 4 bases at V and 3 bases at J, with 7 bases in the middle. The CDR3 consists of 13 residues. Germline lookup yields CDR1 SNHLY and CDR2 FYNNEI. CDR3 DNA: TGTGCCAGCAGTGCAGGGGACAATCAGCCCCAGCATTTT. Amino acid sequence: CASSAGDNQPQHF.

This chain joins TRBV7-8 and TRBJ2-7, with 8 bases fitting TRBD2. Trimming took 6 bases from V and 3 from J; bases not matched to a gene: 7. Germline CDR1 reads SGHVS; CDR2 reads FQNEAQ. This CDR3 has 14 amino acids. The CDR3 spells CASSGGLGIYEQYF. The CDR3 DNA reads TGTGCCAGCAGTGGGGGACTAGGGATCTACGAGCAGTACTTC.

This chain links TRBV25-1 with TRBJ1-4, with D unclear. CDR1 and CDR2 (germline): MGHDK, SYGVNS. Trimming removed 0 bases from V and 8 bases from J, with 7 bases in between. The CDR3 extends over 13 amino acids. CDR3: CASSEYSGEKLFF. CDR3 coding DNA: TGTGCCAGCAGTGAATATTCGGGGGAAAAACTGTTTTTT.

V usage is TRBV5-1 and J usage is TRBJ1-6; the match to TRBD1 covers 11 bases. From germline, CDR1 is SGHRS and CDR2 YFSETQ. The junction had 8 bases not matched to a gene; V was cut back by 4 bases and J by 8 bases. The CDR3 runs 16 residues. The CDR3 is CASSPRVGQGDSPLHF. In nucleotides, the CDR3 is TGCGCCAGCAGCCCGCGCGTGGGACAGGGGGATTCACCCCTCCACTTT.

This chain links TRBV5-1 with TRBJ2-7, with TRBD2 identical over 10 bases. V dropped 3 bases and J dropped 2; count of bases not matched to a gene: 11. The germline CDR1 and CDR2 sequences are SGHRS and YFSETQ. CDR3 length: 17 amino acids. For the CDR3, the DNA is TGCGCCAGCAGCTACCCCAGGAGCGGGAGGGTTACCTACGAGCAGTACTTC. Translation gives CASSYPRSGRVTYEQYF. Looking up the rest from reference TRBV5-1 and TRBJ2-7 gives the full variable domain: KAGVTQTPRYLIKTRGQQVTLSCSPISGHRSVSWYQQTPGQGLQFLFEYFSETQRNKGNFPGRFSGRQFSNSRSEMNVSTLELGDSALYLCASSYPRSGRVTYEQYFGPGTRLTVT.

This clone was seen a handful of times. The rearrangement uses TRBV7-9 and TRBJ2-1, with D perhaps matching TRBD2 (5 bases). Germline CDR1 SEHNR, CDR2 FQNEAQ (reference sequence). CDR3 length: 13 amino acids. V was cut by 5 bases and J by 5 bases, with 10 bases left in between. The DNA of the CDR3 is TGTGCCAGCAGCCCTCACGGGAACAATGAGCAGTTCTTC. It is translated as CASSPHGNNEQFF.

The rearrangement joins TRBV19 to TRBJ1-5; tentatively, D is TRBD1 (5 bases). Germline V CDR1 and CDR2: LNHDA, SQIVND (reference sequence). The V end was cut by 7 bases, the J end by 0 bases, with 16 bases between. CDR3 length: 16 residues. In nucleotides, the CDR3 is TGTGCCAGTATCCCTAATAGGGGATCTAGCAATCAGCCCCAGCATTTT. Translated, it gives CASIPNRGSSNQPQHF.

J is TRBJ2-3 and V is TRBV5-4; 8 nucleotides align to TRBD2. The CDR3 length is 16 residues. The V segment lost 4 bases and the J segment 2 bases; nucleotides outside the gene matches: 9. CDR1 SGHNT and CDR2 YYREEE come from the germline V gene (reference sequence). DNA for the CDR3: TGTGCCAGCAGCCTAGACGGGACTAGTACCACAGATACGCAGTATTTT. This gives the protein CASSLDGTSTTDTQYF.

V usage is TRBV7-2 and J usage is TRBJ1-2, with D hard to call. Trimming removed 1 base at V and 0 bases at J, with 6 bases between. The CDR3 loop spans 14 amino acids. CDR1 is SGHTA and CDR2 is FQGNSA in the germline V gene. This CDR3 is CASSLERANYGYTF. The CDR3 nucleotides read TGTGCCAGCAGCTTAGAAAGAGCTAACTATGGCTACACCTTC.

V gene TRBV3-1 (or the pseudogene TRBV3-2) combines with J gene TRBJ2-3; 10 positions match TRBD2. CDR3 length equals 15 residues. The germline CDR1 and CDR2 sequences are LGHDT and YNNKEL (reference sequence). V lost 3 bases and J lost 3; bases outside the gene matches: 3. The DNA for the CDR3 is TGTGCCAGCAGCCACAAGCGGGGGGGGACAGATACGCAGTATTTT. It specifies CASSHKRGGTDTQYF.

The rearrangement joins TRBV2 to TRBJ2-2; D possibly uses TRBD1 or TRBD2 (6 bases each). Trimming removed 5 bases at V and 4 bases at J, with 20 bases between. The CDR3 is made up of 17 amino acids. The germline gives CDR1 SNHLY, CDR2 FYNNEI. Here the CDR3 DNA reads TGTGCCAGCAGTTTTCAGACAGGAGGGAGTGCCACCGGGGAGCTGTTTTTT. This sequence encodes CASSFQTGGSATGELFF.

The chain carries TRBV4-1 and TRBJ1-2, with D hard to call. This CDR3 contains 16 residues. The V end lost 0 bases, the J end lost 2 bases, and 13 bases lay between the germline ends. Looked up from germline, CDR1 is MGHRA and CDR2 is YSYEKL. The CDR3 spells CASSQESLEKNYGYTF. In nucleotides, the CDR3 is TGCGCCAGCAGCCAAGAAAGTCTGGAGAAGAACTATGGCTACACCTTC.

The rearrangement links TRBV2 to TRBJ2-1; D might be TRBD2 (5 bases). Germline CDR1 SNHLY, CDR2 FYNNEI. Deletions cut 4 bases from V and 7 bases from J, with 11 bases between. The CDR3 has 13 residues. For the CDR3, the DNA is TGTGCCAGCAGTGTGGTTCGGGGAAATGAGCAGTTCTTC. Protein product: CASSVVRGNEQFF.

This chain uses TRBV6-5 with TRBJ2-7; D is unresolved. Germline loops: CDR1 MNHEY, CDR2 SVGAGI. With 5 bases removed from V and 2 bases from J, the gap between germline ends came to 13 bases. CDR3 length: 14 residues. This CDR3 is CASSHIDPAYEQYV. CDR3 in DNA: TGTGCCAGCAGTCACATAGATCCTGCCTACGAGCAGTACGTC.

This rearrangement joins TRBV12-3 or TRBV12-4 to TRBJ2-3; 10 nucleotides agree with TRBD2. This CDR3 has 13 residues. Unmatched junction bases numbered 9, after V lost 6 bases and J lost 12 bases. Written as DNA, the CDR3 is TGTGCCAGCAGCGAACAGCGGGGGGGACACCAGTATTTT. Its protein product is CASSEQRGGHQYF.

This chain joins TRBV18 and TRBJ2-7; unclear D gene. CDR3 length: 13 amino acids. The V end lost 3 bases, the J end lost 4 bases, and 10 bases lay between the germline ends. Looked up from germline, CDR1 is KGHSH and CDR2 is LQKENI. In DNA, the CDR3 is TGTGCCAGCTCACCGGCCTGGCGGTACGAGCAGTACTTC. Translating gives CASSPAWRYEQYF.

V is TRBV10-3 and J is TRBJ1-2; TRBD1 aligns across 8 bases. The J segment lost 2 bases and the V segment lost 5 bases, leaving 7 bases of the junction unmatched. The CDR3 spans 15 residues. Germline CDR1 and CDR2: ENHRY and SYGVKD. CDR3 residues: CAISKQGEGNYGYTF. Written as DNA, the CDR3 is TGTGCCATCAGTAAACAGGGGGAAGGCAACTATGGCTACACCTTC.